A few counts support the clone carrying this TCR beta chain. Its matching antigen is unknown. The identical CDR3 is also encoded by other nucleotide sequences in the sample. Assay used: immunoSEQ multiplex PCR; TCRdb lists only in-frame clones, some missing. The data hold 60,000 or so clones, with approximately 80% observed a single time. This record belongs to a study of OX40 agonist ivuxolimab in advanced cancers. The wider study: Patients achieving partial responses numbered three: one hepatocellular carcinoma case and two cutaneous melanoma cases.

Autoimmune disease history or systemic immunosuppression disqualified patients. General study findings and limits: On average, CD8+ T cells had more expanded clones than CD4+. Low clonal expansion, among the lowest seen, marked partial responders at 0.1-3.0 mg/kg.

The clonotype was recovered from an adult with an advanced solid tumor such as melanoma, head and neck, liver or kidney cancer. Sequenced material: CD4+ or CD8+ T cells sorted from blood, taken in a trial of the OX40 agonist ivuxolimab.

Here the CDR3 DNA reads TGTGCCAGCAGCCCCGGGGGGAGTAATCAGCCCCAGCATTTT. This gives the protein CASSPGGSNQPQHF. This chain connects TRBV7-9 to TRBJ1-5; D is possibly TRBD1 (5 bases). Between the trimmed V and J ends, which lost 5 bases and 4 bases, there was a span of 12 bases. Germline loops: CDR1 SEHNR, CDR2 FQNEAQ (reference sequence). The CDR3 covers 14 residues. Full variable domain (outside the CDR3, taken from reference TRBV7-9 and TRBJ1-5): DTGVSQNPRHKITKRGQNVTFRCDPISEHNRLYWYRQTLGQGPEFLTYFQNEAQLEKSRLLSDRFSAERPKGSFSTLEIQRTEQGDSAMYLCASSPGGSNQPQHFGDGTRLSIL.